One and the same sample provided the 20 T cell receptor beta chains below, sequenced in a study of T-cell memory formation after mild COVID-19. TCRdb re-derived calls from the 5' RACE reads in MiXCR, one entry per CDR3 protein. The data hold some 270,000 distinct CDR3 sequences, with approximately 15% observed a single time. Sequenced sample: PBMCs or a T cell subset sorted from them (not recorded which). The receptor set was obtained from an adult woman who had mild COVID-19 (a few samples of this study predate the infection). Cell type and time point are not known.

The sample holds a few counts of this clonotype. J is TRBJ2-1 and V is TRBV30; the match to TRBD2 covers 10 bases. Germline V lookup: CDR1 GTSNPN, CDR2 SVGIG (reference sequence). The CDR3 consists of 13 residues. The ends lost 1 base at V and 14 bases at J; junction bases unmatched: 8. CDR3 amino acids: CAWSGERGGKEFF. CDR3 DNA: TGTGCCTGGAGTGGGGAGCGGGGGGGCAAGGAGTTCTTC.

The table lists this clonotype with a count of one. The chain joins TRBV7-9 to TRBJ2-3; 7 bases agree with TRBD2. V gave up 5 bases and J gave up 0 bases; unmatched junction bases: 8. The CDR3 spans 16 residues. The germline V gene has CDR1 SEHNR and CDR2 FQNEAQ (reference sequence). CDR3 sequence reads: CASSPPGLTSTDTQYF. DNA of the CDR3: TGTGCCAGCAGCCCCCCGGGACTAACTAGCACAGATACGCAGTATTTT.

Here the CDR3 reads CASSTQRLNQPQHF. Written as DNA, the CDR3 is TGTGCCAGCAGTACCCAAAGGCTTAATCAGCCCCAGCATTTT. The chain uses TRBV27 and TRBJ1-5; no reliable D call. CDR1 and CDR2 (germline): MNHEY, SMNVEV (reference sequence). CDR3 length: 14 amino acids. Trimming shortened V by 5 bases and J by 4 bases, and 12 bases separated the two germline ends.

Ten or more counts support this clonotype. V is TRBV5-1 and J is TRBJ1-1, with D uncertain. The CDR3 spans 13 residues. The germline V gene has CDR1 SGHRS and CDR2 YFSETQ. Trimming shortened V by 4 bases and J by 3 bases, and 10 bases separated the two germline ends. The CDR3 DNA follows: TGCGCCAGCAGCGCTATGACGGACACTGAAGCTTTCTTT. This gives the protein CASSAMTDTEAFF. The complete variable domain, with remaining parts taken from reference TRBV5-1 and TRBJ1-1, reads KAGVTQTPRYLIKTRGQQVTLSCSPISGHRSVSWYQQTPGQGLQFLFEYFSETQRNKGNFPGRFSGRQFSNSRSEMNVSTLELGDSALYLCASSAMTDTEAFFGQGTRLTVV.

CDR3 in DNA: TGTGCCAGCAGTCGAACGCCAGGGATCGGAGAGACCCAGTACTTC. Protein: CASSRTPGIGETQYF. V usage is TRBV3-1 and J usage is TRBJ2-5; D is perhaps TRBD1 (5 bases). In germline, CDR1 is LGHDT, CDR2 YNNKEL (reference sequence). V gave up 6 bases and J gave up 4 bases, with 18 bases separating them. The CDR3 runs to 15 residues.

This clonotype was counted a few times. The chain links TRBV20-1 to TRBJ2-7; possible D gene TRBD1, 6 bases. The germline CDR1 and CDR2 sequences are DFQATT and SNEGSKA (reference sequence). The CDR3 totals 13 residues. V gave up 6 bases and J gave up 2 bases, with 14 bases separating them. The CDR3 nucleotides read TGCAGTGCCCGCCGGACAGATGCCTACGAGCAGTACTTC. This sequence encodes CSARRTDAYEQYF.

This clonotype was found a few times. This rearrangement joins TRBV24-1 to TRBJ2-2; 8 bases line up with TRBD2. The trim removed 4 bases at V and 3 bases at J, leaving 6 bases unmatched. From germline, CDR1 is KGHDR and CDR2 SFDVKD. The CDR3 length is 16 residues. The CDR3: CATSDPGGFDTGELFF. CDR3 sequence (DNA): TGTGCCACCAGTGACCCGGGGGGGTTTGACACCGGGGAGCTGTTTTTT.

The rearrangement uses TRBV3-1 and TRBJ1-1; D is unclear. The germline V gene has CDR1 LGHDT and CDR2 YNNKEL (reference sequence). The CDR3 is made up of 12 amino acids. Trimming pared 0 bases from V and 7 bases from J, leaving 6 bases between. The CDR3 here is CASSQDGYEAFF. The DNA of the CDR3 is TGTGCCAGCAGCCAAGACGGATATGAAGCTTTCTTT.

This clonotype was detected a few times. This chain links TRBV11-2 with TRBJ1-2; the D is unclear. Germline-derived CDR1 and CDR2 are SGHAT and FQNNGV. V dropped 4 bases and J dropped 8 bases, with 11 bases sitting between them. The CDR3 has 12 amino acids. The CDR3 region is CASSSPSWGYTF. The CDR3 DNA reads as TGTGCCAGCAGCTCTCCCAGCTGGGGCTACACCTTC.

V usage is TRBV6-4 and J usage is TRBJ1-4, with D perhaps TRBD1 (5 bases). This CDR3 region has 13 residues. V lost 4 bases and J 7 bases, leaving 10 bases between the germline ends. The germline CDR1 and CDR2 sequences are MRHNA and SNTAGT. This CDR3 reads CASSGRAGEKLFF. The CDR3 region has the DNA TGTGCCAGCAGTGGCAGGGCCGGTGAAAAACTGTTTTTT.

The table lists this clonotype with a few counts. V and J are TRBV7-9 and TRBJ2-1, with 15 bases aligning to TRBD2. The CDR3 loop spans 17 amino acids. V gave up 0 bases and J gave up 7 bases; unmatched junction bases: 4. CDR1 SEHNR and CDR2 FQNEAQ come from the germline V gene (reference sequence). The CDR3 DNA reads TGTGCCAGCAGCTTAGCCTCCGGGACTAGCGGGAGGAATGAGCAGTTCTTC. Residues: CASSLASGTSGRNEQFF.

The chain carries TRBV19 and TRBJ1-5; 9 bases match TRBD1. Germline V gene lookup returns CDR1 LNHDA and CDR2 SQIVND (reference sequence). Losses at the gene ends were 1 base for V and 4 bases for J; bases not matched to a gene: 11. This CDR3 has 18 residues. The CDR3 DNA follows: TGTGCCAGTAGTATAGGCACCTACAGGGGGCCCTATAATCAGCCCCAGCATTTT. As protein: CASSIGTYRGPYNQPQHF. The whole variable domain, remainder taken from reference TRBV19 and TRBJ1-5, is DGGITQSPKYLFRKEGQNVTLSCEQNLNHDAMYWYRQDPGQGLRLIYYSQIVNDFQKGDIAEGYSVSREKKESFPLTVTSAQKNPTAFYLCASSIGTYRGPYNQPQHFGDGTRLSIL.

This clonotype was recorded a few times. The chain couples TRBV20-1 to TRBJ2-1, with TRBD2 identical over 9 bases. The CDR3 totals 14 residues. V gave up 6 bases and J gave up 9 bases; unmatched junction bases: 12. Germline V gives CDR1 DFQATT, CDR2 SNEGSKA (reference sequence). The CDR3 protein is CSANSGSRFGEQFF. In nucleotides, the CDR3 is TGCAGTGCAAATAGCGGGAGTCGGTTTGGTGAGCAGTTCTTC.

This clonotype came up many times. The V gene is TRBV20-1, the J gene TRBJ2-3; a possible D gene is TRBD2 (5 bases). CDR3 length equals 13 residues. Germline CDR1 DFQATT, CDR2 SNEGSKA (reference sequence). CDR3 nucleotide sequence: TGCAGCGGACTTGTTCGGGGAGTAGATACGCAGTATTTT. Encoded protein: CSGLVRGVDTQYF.

This clonotype has a handful of counts. The chain carries TRBV7-3 and TRBJ2-2, with D perhaps TRBD1 (6 bases). The V gene lost 6 bases and the J gene lost 5 bases, with 13 bases spanning the gap. The germline V gene has CDR1 SGHTA and CDR2 FQGTGA. The CDR3 contains 14 residues. The CDR3 sequence: CASSIHRDTGELFF. For the CDR3, the DNA is TGTGCCAGCAGTATACACAGGGATACCGGGGAGCTGTTTTTT.

This clonotype was counted ten times or more. The rearrangement links TRBV7-8 to TRBJ1-1; D is unclear. Per the germline V gene, CDR1 is SGHVS and CDR2 is FQNEAQ. This CDR3 has 15 residues. Between the trimmed V and J ends, which lost 1 base and 0 bases, there was a span of 9 bases. CDR3 nucleotides: TGTGCCAGCAGCTTAGTTCCAGGCCTGAACACTGAAGCTTTCTTT. This translates into CASSLVPGLNTEAFF.

The CDR3 loop is CASSPSRQDRGSYEQYF. The CDR3 DNA sequence: TGTGCCAGCAGCCCGAGTCGTCAGGACAGGGGTTCCTACGAGCAGTACTTC. V gene TRBV7-9 combines with J gene TRBJ2-7; the match to TRBD1 covers 9 bases. This CDR3 is built from 17 residues. The germline gives CDR1 SEHNR, CDR2 FQNEAQ (reference sequence). The V gene end was trimmed by 5 bases and the J gene end by 1 base; junction bases not matched to a gene: 12.

This clonotype showed up just a few times. The rearrangement joins TRBV20-1 to TRBJ2-5; a weak D match, TRBD2 (5 bases). The CDR3 has 15 amino acids. Germline values: CDR1 DFQATT, CDR2 SNEGSKA (reference sequence). Trimming took 5 bases from V and 2 from J, leaving 18 bases between them. The CDR3 loop is CSAEEPMSGQETQYF. The CDR3, as DNA: TGCAGTGCTGAGGAGCCAATGAGCGGACAAGAGACCCAGTACTTC.

This chain joins TRBV7-8 and TRBJ2-5; TRBD1 might be the D (6 bases). Germline-derived CDR1 and CDR2 are SGHVS and FQNEAQ. CDR3 length equals 15 residues. Between the trimmed V and J ends, which lost 3 bases and 0 bases, there was a span of 11 bases. The CDR3 here is CASSFYRDNQETQYF. In DNA, the CDR3 is TGTGCCAGCAGCTTCTACCGGGACAACCAAGAGACCCAGTACTTC.

A few counts support this clonotype. The V and J genes are TRBV7-9 and TRBJ2-7; D unclear. The CDR3 has 13 amino acids. Germline V gene sequence: CDR1 SEHNR, CDR2 FQNEAQ (reference sequence). Deletions cut 1 base from V and 6 bases from J, with 10 bases between. CDR3 DNA: TGTGCCAGCAGCTTAGGGTCAGCCTCCGAGCAGTACTTC. It translates to CASSLGSASEQYF.